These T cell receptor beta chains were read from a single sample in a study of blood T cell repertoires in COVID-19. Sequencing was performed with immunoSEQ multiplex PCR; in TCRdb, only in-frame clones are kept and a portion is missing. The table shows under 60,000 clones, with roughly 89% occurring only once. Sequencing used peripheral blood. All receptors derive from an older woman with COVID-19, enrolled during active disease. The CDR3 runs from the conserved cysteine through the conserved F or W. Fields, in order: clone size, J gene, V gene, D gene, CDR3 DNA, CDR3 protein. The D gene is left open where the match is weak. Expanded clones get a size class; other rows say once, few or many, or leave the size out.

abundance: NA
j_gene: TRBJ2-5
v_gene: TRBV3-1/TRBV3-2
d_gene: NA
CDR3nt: TGTGCCAGCAGCCAAGACAAGGGGGAGACCCAGTACTTC
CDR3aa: CASSQDKGETQYF

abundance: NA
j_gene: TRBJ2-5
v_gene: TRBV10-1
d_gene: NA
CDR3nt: TGCGCCAGCAGTGAGTCTGTGGGAGAAGACCGCGAGACCCAGTACTTC
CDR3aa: CASSESVGEDRETQYF

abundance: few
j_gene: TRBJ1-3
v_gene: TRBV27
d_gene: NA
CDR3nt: TGTGCCAGCAGTTTATCGTACTCTTCTGGAAACACCATATATTTT
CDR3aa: CASSLSYSSGNTIYF

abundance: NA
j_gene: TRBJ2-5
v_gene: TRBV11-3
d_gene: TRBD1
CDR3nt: TGTGCCAGCAGCTGGGGACAGGAGCAGTACTTC
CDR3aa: CASSWGQEQYF

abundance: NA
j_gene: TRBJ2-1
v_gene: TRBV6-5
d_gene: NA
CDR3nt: TGTGCCAGCGGAAGAGCTAGCCATGAGCAGTTCTTC
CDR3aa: CASGRASHEQFF

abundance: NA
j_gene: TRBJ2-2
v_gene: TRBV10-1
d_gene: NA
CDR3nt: TGCGCCAGCAGTGAGTCTCGGGGTTCACATACCGGGGAGCTGTTTTTT
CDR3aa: CASSESRGSHTGELFF

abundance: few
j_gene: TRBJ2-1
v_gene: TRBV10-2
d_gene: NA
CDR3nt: TGCGCCACCGCGGATTCCAGACTCCGAAACAACTACAATGAGCAGTTCTTC
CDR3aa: CATADSRLRNNYNEQFF

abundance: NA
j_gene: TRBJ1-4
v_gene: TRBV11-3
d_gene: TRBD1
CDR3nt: TGTGCCAGCAGCTTTTCCGGGACAGGGGTAGAAAAACTGTTTTTT
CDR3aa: CASSFSGTGVEKLFF

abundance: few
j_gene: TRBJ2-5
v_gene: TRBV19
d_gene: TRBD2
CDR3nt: TGTGCCAGTAGGGTTAGCGGGCTACCGCAAGAGACCCAGTACTTC
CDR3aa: CASRVSGLPQETQYF

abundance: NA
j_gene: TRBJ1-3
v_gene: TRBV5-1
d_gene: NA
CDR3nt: TGCGCCAGCAGCTTGGAGCCAAGCTCTGGAAACACCATATATTTT
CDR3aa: CASSLEPSSGNTIYF

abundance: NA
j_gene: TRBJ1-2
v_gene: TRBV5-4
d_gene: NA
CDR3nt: TGTGCCAGCAGCCTAACGACAGACTCAGACTATGGCTACACCTTC
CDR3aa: CASSLTTDSDYGYTF

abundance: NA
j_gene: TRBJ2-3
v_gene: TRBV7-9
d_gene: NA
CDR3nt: TGTGCCAGCAGCTTCTTCGTGCAGGGCTGGTCGAGCACAGATACGCAGTATTTT
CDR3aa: CASSFFVQGWSSTDTQYF

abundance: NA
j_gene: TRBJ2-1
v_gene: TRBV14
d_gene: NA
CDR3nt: TGTGCCAGCAGCCAAGGACGGACTGGGCACAATGAGCAGTTCTTC
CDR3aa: CASSQGRTGHNEQFF

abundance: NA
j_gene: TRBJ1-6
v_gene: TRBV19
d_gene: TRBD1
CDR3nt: TGTGCCAGTAGTCCCCGGACAGGCTCCTATAATTCACCCCTCCACTTT
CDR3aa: CASSPRTGSYNSPLHF

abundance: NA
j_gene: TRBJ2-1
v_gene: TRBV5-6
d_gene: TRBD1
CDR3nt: TGTGCCAGCAGCTACCCGGGACAGAGCTCCTACAATGAGCAGTTCTTC
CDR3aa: CASSYPGQSSYNEQFF

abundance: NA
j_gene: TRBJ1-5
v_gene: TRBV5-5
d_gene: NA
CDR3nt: TGTGCCAGCAGCTCGCGAGAGGGTCGAGTCGGACAGCCCCAGCATTTT
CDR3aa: CASSSREGRVGQPQHF

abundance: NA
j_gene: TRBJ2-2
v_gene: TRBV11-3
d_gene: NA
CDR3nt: TGTGCCAGCAGCTTAGATCATCCCCGGGGGGCATCGAACACCGGGGAGCTGTTTTTT
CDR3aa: CASSLDHPRGASNTGELFF

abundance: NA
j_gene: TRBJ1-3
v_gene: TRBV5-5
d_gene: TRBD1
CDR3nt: TGTGCCAGCAGCGTCACCGGGACAGAGTACGGAACCATATATTTT
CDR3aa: CASSVTGTEYGTIYF

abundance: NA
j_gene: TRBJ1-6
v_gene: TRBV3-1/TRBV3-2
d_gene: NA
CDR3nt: TGTGCCAGCAGCCTTCTTGGGGGGGCAGATAATTCACCCCTCCACTTT
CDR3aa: CASSLLGGADNSPLHF

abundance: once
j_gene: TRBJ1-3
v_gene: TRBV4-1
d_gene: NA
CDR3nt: TGCGCCAGCAGCCAACGAGGGGGGGGAGACTCTGGAAACACCATATATTTT
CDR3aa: CASSQRGGGDSGNTIYF

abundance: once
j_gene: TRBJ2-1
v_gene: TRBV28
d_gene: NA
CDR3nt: TGTGCCAGCAGAGCCACGCGGGCAGACAATTACAATGAGCAGTTCTTC
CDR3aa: CASRATRADNYNEQFF

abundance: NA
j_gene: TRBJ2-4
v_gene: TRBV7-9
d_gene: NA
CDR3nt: TGTGCCAGCAGCCTGCTCGAACGGGACAAAAACATTCAGTACTTC
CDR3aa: CASSLLERDKNIQYF

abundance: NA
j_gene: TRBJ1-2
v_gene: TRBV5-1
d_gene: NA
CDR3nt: TGCGCCAGCAGCATTGGACAGTCCTATGGCTACACCTTC
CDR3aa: CASSIGQSYGYTF

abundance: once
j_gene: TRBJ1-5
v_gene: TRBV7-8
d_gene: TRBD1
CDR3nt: TGTGCCAGCAGCTTAGGAAGCGGACAGGGGGGCAATCAGCCCCAGCATTTT
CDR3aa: CASSLGSGQGGNQPQHF

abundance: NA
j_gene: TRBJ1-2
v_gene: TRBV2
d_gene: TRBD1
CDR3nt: TGTGCCAGCAGTCTTGGACAGGGCGTAGGCGGCTACACCTTC
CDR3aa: CASSLGQGVGGYTF

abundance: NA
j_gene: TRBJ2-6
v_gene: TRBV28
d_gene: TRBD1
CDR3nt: TGTGCCAGCAGTTTGAGGACAGGCTGGGCCAACGTCCTGACTTTC
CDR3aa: CASSLRTGWANVLTF

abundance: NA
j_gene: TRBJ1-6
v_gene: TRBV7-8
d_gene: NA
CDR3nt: TGTGCCAGCAGCTTAGCAAGGGGTTCGAGATCACCCCTCCACTTT
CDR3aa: CASSLARGSRSPLHF